This TCR beta chain is drawn from a study of radiotherapy plus CTLA-4 blockade in lung cancer. Study-wide background: Around 19% of enrolled patients responded objectively, and 31% had disease control. The study's findings and limits: Once radiotherapy plus ipilimumab had been given, TCR clones derived from tumor expanded in blood.

This clone is judged medium-sized (0.01 to 0.1%). Its antigen is unidentified. Clones were sequenced by immunoSEQ multiplex PCR, and TCRdb holds only the in-frame ones, with some missing. The sample has tens of thousands of clones; roughly 80% are singletons. Trimming left V 0 bases short and J 6 bases short, with 10 bases between. Germline-derived CDR1 and CDR2 are SGHKS and YYEKEE (reference sequence). This CDR3 comprises 14 residues. This TCR was recovered from a human donor with non-small cell lung cancer who had stable disease on radiotherapy plus ipilimumab. This specimen was peripheral blood, taken from a patient treated with radiotherapy plus ipilimumab. This chain links TRBV5-5 with TRBJ1-5; no definite D call. CDR3 protein: CASSLVGLGQPQHF. The CDR3 DNA reads TGTGCCAGCAGCTTGGTAGGTCTCGGTCAGCCCCAGCATTTT.